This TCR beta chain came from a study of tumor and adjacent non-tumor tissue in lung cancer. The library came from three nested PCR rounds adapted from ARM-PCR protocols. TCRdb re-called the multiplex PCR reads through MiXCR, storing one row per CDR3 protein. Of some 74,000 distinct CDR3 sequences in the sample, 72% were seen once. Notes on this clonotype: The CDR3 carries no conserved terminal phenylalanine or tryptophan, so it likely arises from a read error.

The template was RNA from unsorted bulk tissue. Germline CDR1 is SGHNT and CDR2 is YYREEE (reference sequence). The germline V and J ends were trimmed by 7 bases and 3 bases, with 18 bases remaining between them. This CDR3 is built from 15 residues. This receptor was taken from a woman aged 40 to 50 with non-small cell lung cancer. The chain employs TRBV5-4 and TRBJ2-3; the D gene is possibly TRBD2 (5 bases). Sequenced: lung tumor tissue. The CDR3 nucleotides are TGTGCCAGCCGCTCCGTGACTATAAGAACAGATACGCAGTATATT. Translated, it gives CASRSVTIRTDTQYI.